This T cell receptor (beta chain) was captured by sequencing in a study of T cells in Graves' hyperthyroidism and ophthalmopathy. Uncontrolled infection, other autoimmune disease, pregnancy or lactation disqualified patients from enrolment. This clonotype was picked up a small number of times. From RNA transcripts, TCR beta CDR3 regions were amplified. HTBI primers were the set used in a first-round RT-PCR of the TCR CDR3. TCRdb re-analysed the multiplex PCR reads in MiXCR, keeping a single row per CDR3 protein. The table lists 350,000 to 400,000 distinct CDR3 sequences, 14% to 15% of them singletons. The sequence came from a woman aged 25 to 39 with Graves' hyperthyroidism. Sequencing input: blood.

CDR3 nucleotide sequence: TGTGCCAGCAGCCCCTGGGACAGAGATAATTCACCCCTCCACTTT. This translates into CASSPWDRDNSPLHF. J is TRBJ1-6 and V is TRBV13; 7 bases fit TRBD1. V lost 5 bases, J lost 5 bases, and 6 bases stayed unmatched. The CDR3 totals 15 residues. CDR1 and CDR2 from the germline V gene are PRHDT and FYEKMQ (reference sequence).